The clone carrying this TCR beta chain came up many times. Its cognate antigen is unknown. The data stem from a study of T cells in Graves' hyperthyroidism and ophthalmopathy. Points from the study as a whole: Ophthalmopathy, as predicted by the model, came a median 6.5 months after the prediction. Among thyroid clonotypes expanded above 0.001, most also appeared in blood.

Amplification of TCR beta CDR3 regions used RNA as the template. During a first-round RT-PCR of the TCR CDR3, the HTBI primer set was used. TCRdb processed the multiplex PCR reads anew with MiXCR; each CDR3 protein has one entry. The sample shows 360,000 or so distinct CDR3 sequences, around a sixth of them seen only once. In making diagnoses, clinical symptoms, serum thyroxine and TRAb, thyroid ultrasound and orbital computed tomography were all used. PBMCs were derived from about 10 ml fresh peripheral blood. This CDR3 has 15 residues. V gave up 5 bases and J gave up 7 bases, with 17 bases separating them. Germline loops: CDR1 SEHNR, CDR2 FQNEAQ (reference sequence).

J is TRBJ2-2 and V is TRBV7-9, with a possible D match to TRBD1 (5 bases). Sequenced sample: blood. The sequence was obtained from a woman between 40 and 50 years old with Graves' ophthalmopathy. CDR3 sequence (DNA): TGTGCCAGCAGCACAGGTCGGGTGGATGTCGGGGAGCTGTTTTTT. This translates into CASSTGRVDVGELFF. The variable domain in full, completed from reference TRBV7-9 and TRBJ2-2, reads DTGVSQNPRHKITKRGQNVTFRCDPISEHNRLYWYRQTLGQGPEFLTYFQNEAQLEKSRLLSDRFSAERPKGSFSTLEIQRTEQGDSAMYLCASSTGRVDVGELFFGEGSRLTVL.